Included here is one T cell receptor (beta chain) sequence, with context. Its ends do not fully match the called genes, so a read error is possible. Clones were sequenced by immunoSEQ multiplex PCR, and TCRdb holds only the in-frame ones, with some missing. The sample has 45,000 to 50,000 clones; 79% are singletons. CDR1 is SGHRS, CDR2 YFSETQ, per germline. CDR3 length equals 13 residues. This record comes from a study of OX40 agonist ivuxolimab in advanced cancers. The rearrangement joins TRBV5-1 to TRBJ2-7; 8 bases agree with TRBD1. The receptor's source is an adult with an advanced solid tumor such as melanoma, head and neck, liver or kidney cancer. The sample in question was CD4+ or CD8+ T cells sorted from blood, obtained in a trial of the OX40 agonist ivuxolimab. The CDR3 bases are TGTGCCAGCAGCACGGGACAGGTTAGGGAGCAGTACTTC. Protein: CASSTGQVREQYF.